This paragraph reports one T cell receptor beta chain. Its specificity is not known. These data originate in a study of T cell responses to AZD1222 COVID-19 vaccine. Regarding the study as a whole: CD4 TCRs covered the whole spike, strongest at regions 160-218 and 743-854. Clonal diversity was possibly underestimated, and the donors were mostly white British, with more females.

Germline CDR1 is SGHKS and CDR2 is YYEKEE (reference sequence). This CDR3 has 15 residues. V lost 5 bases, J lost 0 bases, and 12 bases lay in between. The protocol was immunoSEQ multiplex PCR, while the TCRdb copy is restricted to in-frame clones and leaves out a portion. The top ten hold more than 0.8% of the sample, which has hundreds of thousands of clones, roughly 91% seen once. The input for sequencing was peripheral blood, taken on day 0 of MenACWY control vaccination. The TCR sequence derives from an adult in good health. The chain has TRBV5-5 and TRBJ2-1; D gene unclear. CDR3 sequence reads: CASSRLESSYNEQFF. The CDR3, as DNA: TGTGCCAGCAGTCGACTTGAGAGCTCCTACAATGAGCAGTTCTTC.